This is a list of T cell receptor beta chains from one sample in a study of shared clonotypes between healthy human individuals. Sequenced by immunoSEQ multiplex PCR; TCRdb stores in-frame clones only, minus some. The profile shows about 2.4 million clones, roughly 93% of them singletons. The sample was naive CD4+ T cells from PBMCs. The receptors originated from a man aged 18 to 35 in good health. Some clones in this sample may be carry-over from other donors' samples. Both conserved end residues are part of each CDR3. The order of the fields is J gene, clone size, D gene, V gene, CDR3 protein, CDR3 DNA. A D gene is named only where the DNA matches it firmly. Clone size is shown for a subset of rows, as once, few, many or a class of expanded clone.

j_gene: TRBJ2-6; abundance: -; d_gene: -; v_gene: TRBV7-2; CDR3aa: CASTLASGANVLTF; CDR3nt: TGTGCCAGCACCCTAGCCTCTGGGGCCAACGTCCTGACTTTC
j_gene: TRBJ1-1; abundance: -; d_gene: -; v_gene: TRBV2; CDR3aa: CASSGTAMNTEAFF; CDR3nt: TGTGCCAGCAGCGGGACGGCGATGAACACTGAAGCTTTCTTT
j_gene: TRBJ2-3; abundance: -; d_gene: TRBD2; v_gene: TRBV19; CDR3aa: CASSIIAGGRSTDTQYF; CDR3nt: TGTGCCAGTAGTATAATAGCGGGAGGGCGCAGCACAGATACGCAGTATTTT
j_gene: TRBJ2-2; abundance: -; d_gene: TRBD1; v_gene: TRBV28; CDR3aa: CASTPGGNTGELFF; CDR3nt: TGTGCCAGCACCCCAGGGGGTAACACCGGGGAGCTGTTTTTT
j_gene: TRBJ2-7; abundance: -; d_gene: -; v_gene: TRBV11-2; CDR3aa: CASSLAGYPTLGQYF; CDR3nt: TGTGCCAGCAGCTTAGCTGGTTATCCGACTCTCGGGCAGTACTTC
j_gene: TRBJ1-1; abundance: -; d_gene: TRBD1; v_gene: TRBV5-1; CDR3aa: CASSWGGQLTEAFF; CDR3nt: TGCGCCAGCAGCTGGGGGGGACAGTTAACTGAAGCTTTCTTT
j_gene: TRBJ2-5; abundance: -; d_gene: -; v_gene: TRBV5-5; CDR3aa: CASSLGRSSGETQYF; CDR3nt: TGTGCCAGCAGCTTGGGGCGCAGCTCGGGAGAGACCCAGTACTTC
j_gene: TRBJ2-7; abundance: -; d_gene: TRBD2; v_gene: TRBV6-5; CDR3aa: CASSYWGGLNEQYF; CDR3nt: TGTGCCAGCAGTTACTGGGGGGGTTTAAACGAGCAGTACTTC
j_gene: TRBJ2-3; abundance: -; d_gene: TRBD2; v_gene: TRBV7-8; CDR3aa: CASSPSGREDTQYF; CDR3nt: TGTGCCAGCAGCCCGAGCGGGAGGGAAGATACGCAGTATTTT
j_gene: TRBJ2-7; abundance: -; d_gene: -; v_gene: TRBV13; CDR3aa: CASSLSSRDYEQYF; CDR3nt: TGTGCCAGCAGCTTAAGTTCCAGGGACTACGAGCAGTACTTC
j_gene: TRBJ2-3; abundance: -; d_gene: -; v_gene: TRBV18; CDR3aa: CASSLLDATDTQYF; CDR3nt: TGTGCCAGCTCACTCCTGGACGCCACAGATACGCAGTATTTT
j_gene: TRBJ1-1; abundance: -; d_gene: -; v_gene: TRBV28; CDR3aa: CASSLERTEAFF; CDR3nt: TGTGCCAGCAGTTTAGAGAGGACTGAAGCTTTCTTT
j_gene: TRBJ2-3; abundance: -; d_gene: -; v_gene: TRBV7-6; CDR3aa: CASSLGGSADTQYF; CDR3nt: TGTGCCAGCAGCTTAGGGGGCAGCGCAGATACGCAGTATTTT
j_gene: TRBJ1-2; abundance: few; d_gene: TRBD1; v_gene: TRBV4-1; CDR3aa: CASSREGQAYGYTF; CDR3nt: TGCGCCAGCAGCCGAGAGGGACAGGCCTATGGCTACACCTTC
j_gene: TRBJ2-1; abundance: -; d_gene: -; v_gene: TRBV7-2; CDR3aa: CASSSDVPLRFF; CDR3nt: TGTGCCAGCAGCTCCGACGTGCCCCTCAGGTTCTTC
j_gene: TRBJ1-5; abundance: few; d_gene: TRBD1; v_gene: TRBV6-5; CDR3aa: CATAITGVSQPQHF; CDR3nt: TGTGCCACCGCTATCACAGGGGTGAGCCAGCCCCAGCATTTT
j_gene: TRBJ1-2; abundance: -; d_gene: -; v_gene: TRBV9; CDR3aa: CASSVEPLGRVMDYGYTF; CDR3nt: TGTGCCAGCAGCGTAGAACCACTGGGGAGGGTGATGGACTATGGCTACACCTTC
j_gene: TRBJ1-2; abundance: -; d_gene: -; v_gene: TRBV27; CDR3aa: CASSFKGNYGYTF; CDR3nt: TGTGCCAGCAGTTTCAAGGGCAACTATGGCTACACCTTC
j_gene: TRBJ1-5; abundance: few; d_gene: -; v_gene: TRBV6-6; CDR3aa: CASSYWDSNQPQHF; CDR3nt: TGTGCCAGCAGTTACTGGGATAGCAATCAGCCCCAGCATTTT
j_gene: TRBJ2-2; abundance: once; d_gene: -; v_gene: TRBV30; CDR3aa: CAWTQGWTNTGELFF; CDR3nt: TGTGCCTGGACCCAGGGGTGGACGAACACCGGGGAGCTGTTTTTT
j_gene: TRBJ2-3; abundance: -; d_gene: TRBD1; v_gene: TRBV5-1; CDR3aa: CASSPRTGVTDTQYF; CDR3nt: TGCGCCAGCAGCCCGAGGACAGGGGTCACAGATACGCAGTATTTT
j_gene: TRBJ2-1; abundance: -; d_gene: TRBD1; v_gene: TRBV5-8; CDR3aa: CANRRDRGRPQFF; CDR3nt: TGTGCCAACAGGCGGGACAGGGGGCGCCCCCAGTTCTTC
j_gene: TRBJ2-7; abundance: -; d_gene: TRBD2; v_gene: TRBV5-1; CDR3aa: CASSRGDEQYF; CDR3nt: TGCGCCAGCAGTCGGGGGGACGAGCAGTACTTC
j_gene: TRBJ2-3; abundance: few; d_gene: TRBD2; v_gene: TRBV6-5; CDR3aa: CASSSSGNTDTQYF; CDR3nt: TGTGCCAGCAGTTCGAGCGGGAACACAGATACGCAGTATTTT
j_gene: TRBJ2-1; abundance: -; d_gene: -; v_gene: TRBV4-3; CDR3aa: CASSQDRGREQFF; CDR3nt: TGCGCCAGCAGCCAAGATCGGGGCAGGGAGCAGTTCTTC
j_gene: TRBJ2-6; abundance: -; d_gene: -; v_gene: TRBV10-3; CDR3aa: CAISTSRGGLSSGANVLTF; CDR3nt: TGTGCCATCAGCACATCGAGAGGCGGACTAAGCTCTGGGGCCAACGTCCTGACTTTC
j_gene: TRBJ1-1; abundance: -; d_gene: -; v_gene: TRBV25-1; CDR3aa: CASRSGTTEAFF; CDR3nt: TGTGCCAGCAGATCGGGGACCACTGAAGCTTTCTTT
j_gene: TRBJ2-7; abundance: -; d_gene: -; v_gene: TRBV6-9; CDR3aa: CARLESLLISYEQYF; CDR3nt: TGTGCCAGACTGGAGAGCCTCCTGATCTCCTACGAGCAGTACTTC
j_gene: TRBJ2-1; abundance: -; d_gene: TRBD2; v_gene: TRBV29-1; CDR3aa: CSVGSREGLGEQFF; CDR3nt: TGCAGCGTTGGGTCGCGGGAGGGCCTTGGTGAGCAGTTCTTC
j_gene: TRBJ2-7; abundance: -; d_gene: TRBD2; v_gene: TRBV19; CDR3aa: CASSIAGTSGSYEQYF; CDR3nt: TGTGCCAGTAGTATAGCTGGGACTAGCGGTTCCTACGAGCAGTACTTC
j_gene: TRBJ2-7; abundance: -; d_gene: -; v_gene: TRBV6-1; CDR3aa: CASSPYTYEQYF; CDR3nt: TGTGCCAGCAGCCCCTACACCTACGAGCAGTACTTC
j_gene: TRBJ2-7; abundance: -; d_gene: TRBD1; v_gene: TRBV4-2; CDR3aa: CASSYGTGGNYEQYF; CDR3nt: TGTGCCAGCAGCTATGGGACAGGGGGAAACTACGAGCAGTACTTC
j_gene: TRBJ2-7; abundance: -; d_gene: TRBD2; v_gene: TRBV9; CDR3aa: CASSPRLAGNTGEQYF; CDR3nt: TGTGCCAGCAGCCCTCGACTAGCGGGGAATACGGGGGAGCAGTACTTC
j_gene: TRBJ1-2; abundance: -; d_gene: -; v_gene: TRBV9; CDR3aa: CASSVLVGGYTF; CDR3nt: TGTGCCAGCAGCGTATTGGTGGGCGGCTACACCTTC
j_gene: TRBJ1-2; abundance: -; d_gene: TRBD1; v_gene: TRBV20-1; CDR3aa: CRGGQGDGYTF; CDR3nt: TGCAGGGGCGGACAGGGGGATGGCTACACCTTC
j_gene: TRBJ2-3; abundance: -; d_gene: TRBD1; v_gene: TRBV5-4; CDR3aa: CASSLDSVIRGPSTDTQYF; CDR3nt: TGTGCCAGCAGCTTGGATTCGGTTATCAGGGGGCCTAGCACAGATACGCAGTATTTT
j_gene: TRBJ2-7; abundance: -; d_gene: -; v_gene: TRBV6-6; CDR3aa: CASSYKAGTHYEQYF; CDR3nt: TGTGCCAGCAGTTACAAGGCGGGAACTCACTACGAGCAGTACTTC
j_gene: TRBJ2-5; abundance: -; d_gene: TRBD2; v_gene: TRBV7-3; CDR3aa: CASSPSGSQETQYF; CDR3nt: TGTGCCAGCAGCCCTAGCGGGAGTCAGGAGACCCAGTACTTC
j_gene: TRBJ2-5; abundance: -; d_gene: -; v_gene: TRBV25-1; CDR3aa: CASSDGFYPQETQYF; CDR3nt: TGTGCCAGCAGTGATGGCTTTTACCCACAAGAGACCCAGTACTTC
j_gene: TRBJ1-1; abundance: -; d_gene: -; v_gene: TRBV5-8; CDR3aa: CASSLTLRDRSVNTEAFF; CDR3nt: TGTGCCAGCAGCTTGACGCTTCGGGACCGCTCTGTGAACACTGAAGCTTTCTTT
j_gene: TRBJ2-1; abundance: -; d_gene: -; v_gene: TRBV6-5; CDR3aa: CASSSRQDSYNEQFF; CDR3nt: TGTGCCAGCAGTTCCCGACAGGATAGTTACAATGAGCAGTTCTTC
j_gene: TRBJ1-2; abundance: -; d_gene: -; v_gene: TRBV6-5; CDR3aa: CASSPRGSYYGYTF; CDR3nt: TGTGCCAGCAGTCCCCGCGGGAGCTACTATGGCTACACCTTC
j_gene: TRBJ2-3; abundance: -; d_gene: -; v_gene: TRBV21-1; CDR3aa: CASSLPTEGGKTDTQYF; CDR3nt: TGTGCCAGCAGCCTTCCCACTGAGGGAGGGAAGACAGATACGCAGTATTTT
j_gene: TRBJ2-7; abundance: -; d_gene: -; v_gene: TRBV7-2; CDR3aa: CASSLGDAPYEQYF; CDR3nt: TGTGCCAGCAGCTTGGGCGACGCACCCTACGAGCAGTACTTC
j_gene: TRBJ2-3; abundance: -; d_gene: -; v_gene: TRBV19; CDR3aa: CASRGSAAQYF; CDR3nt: TGTGCCAGTAGGGGGTCGGCGGCGCAGTATTTT
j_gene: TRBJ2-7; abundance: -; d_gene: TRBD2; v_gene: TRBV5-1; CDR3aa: CASSPGTSGRAAYEQYF; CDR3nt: TGCGCCAGCAGCCCCGGGACTAGCGGGAGGGCCGCCTACGAGCAGTACTTC
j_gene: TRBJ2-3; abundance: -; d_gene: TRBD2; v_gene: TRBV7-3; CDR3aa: CASSGTGTSLGTQYF; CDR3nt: TGTGCCAGCAGCGGGACCGGGACTAGTCTTGGTACGCAGTATTTT
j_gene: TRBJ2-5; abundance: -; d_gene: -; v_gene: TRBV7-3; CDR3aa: CASSFNEGETQYF; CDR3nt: TGTGCCAGCAGCTTCAATGAGGGAGAGACCCAGTACTTC
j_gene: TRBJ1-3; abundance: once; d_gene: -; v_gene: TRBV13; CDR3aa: CASSHLVKDGNTIYF; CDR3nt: TGTGCCAGCAGCCATTTGGTCAAAGACGGAAACACCATATATTTT
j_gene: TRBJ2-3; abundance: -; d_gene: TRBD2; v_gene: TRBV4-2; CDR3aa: CASSRRYTGAGGTDTQYF; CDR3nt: TGTGCCAGCAGCCGACGATACACGGGGGCGGGAGGAACAGATACGCAGTATTTT
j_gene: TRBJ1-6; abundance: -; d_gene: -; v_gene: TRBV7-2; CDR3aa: CASSQLQRTSSSPLHF; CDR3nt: TGTGCCAGCAGCCAACTACAGAGGACGAGCAGTTCACCCCTCCACTTT
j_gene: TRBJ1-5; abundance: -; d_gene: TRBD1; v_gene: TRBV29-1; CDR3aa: CSVGQGAGQPQHF; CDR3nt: TGCAGCGTCGGACAGGGGGCAGGTCAGCCCCAGCATTTT
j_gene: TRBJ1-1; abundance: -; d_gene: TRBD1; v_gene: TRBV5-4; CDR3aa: CASSVDRDATEAFF; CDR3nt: TGTGCCAGCAGCGTGGACAGGGACGCCACTGAAGCTTTCTTT
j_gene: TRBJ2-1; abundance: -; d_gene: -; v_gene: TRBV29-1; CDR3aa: CSAGSSSSYNEQFF; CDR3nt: TGCAGCGCTGGTAGCTCGAGCTCCTACAATGAGCAGTTCTTC
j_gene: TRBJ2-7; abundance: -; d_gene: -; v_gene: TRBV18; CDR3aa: CASSPRGSVGVEEQYF; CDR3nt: TGTGCCAGCTCACCACGGGGTAGCGTGGGAGTGGAGGAGCAGTACTTC
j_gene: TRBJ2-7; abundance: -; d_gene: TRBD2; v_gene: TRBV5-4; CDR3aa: CASSQLAGPSEQYF; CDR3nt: TGTGCCAGCAGCCAACTAGCGGGACCTTCTGAGCAGTACTTC
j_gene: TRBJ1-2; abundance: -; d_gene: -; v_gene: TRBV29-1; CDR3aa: CSVARPTHYGYTF; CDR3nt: TGCAGCGTTGCCCGACCCACCCACTATGGCTACACCTTC
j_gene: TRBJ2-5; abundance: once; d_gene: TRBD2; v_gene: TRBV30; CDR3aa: CAWSKLAGGVGETQYF; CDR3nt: TGTGCCTGGAGTAAATTGGCGGGAGGGGTGGGAGAGACCCAGTACTTC
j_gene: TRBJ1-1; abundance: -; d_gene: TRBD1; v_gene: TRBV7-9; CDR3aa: CASSLGGQLNTEAFF; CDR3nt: TGTGCCAGCAGCTTAGGGGGACAGCTGAACACTGAAGCTTTCTTT